The rows below give T cell receptor beta chains drawn from one sample of a study of OX40 agonist ivuxolimab in advanced cancers. Repertoires were generated with immunoSEQ multiplex PCR, while TCRdb's copy carries only in-frame clones and drops some. The sample shows about 72,000 clones, over 75% of them seen only once. Material: CD4+ or CD8+ T cells sorted from blood, obtained in a trial of the OX40 agonist ivuxolimab. The receptors originated from an adult with an advanced solid tumor such as melanoma, head and neck, liver or kidney cancer. The CDR3 runs from the conserved cysteine through the conserved F or W. The order of the fields is J gene, clone size, CDR3 length, V gene, D gene, CDR3 protein, CDR3 DNA. D genes are given only for firm matches. Rows give clone size only sometimes, using once, few, many, or a class for an expanded clone.

TRBJ2-1 | - | 15 | TRBV10-1 | TRBD1 | CASSEPDRGIREQFF | TGCGCCAGCAGTGAGCCGGACAGGGGGATACGGGAGCAGTTCTTC
TRBJ1-1 | once | 14 | TRBV29-1 | - | CSVGPGRDGTEAFF | TGCAGCGTTGGTCCGGGGAGGGATGGGACTGAAGCTTTCTTT
TRBJ1-5 | - | 14 | TRBV7-9 | - | CASSLALGNQPQHF | TGTGCCAGCAGCTTAGCGCTTGGCAATCAGCCCCAGCATTTT
TRBJ2-2 | - | 14 | TRBV9 | - | CASSPGANTGELFF | TGTGCCAGCTCCCCGGGGGCGAACACCGGGGAGCTGTTTTTT
TRBJ2-5 | - | 15 | TRBV28 | TRBD2 | CASNSASGGKETQYF | TGTGCCAGCAATTCTGCTAGCGGGGGGAAGGAGACCCAGTACTTC
TRBJ2-5 | - | 16 | TRBV27 | TRBD1 | CASSPQGAGYQETQYF | TGTGCCAGCAGCCCTCAGGGGGCAGGGTACCAAGAGACCCAGTACTTC
TRBJ2-6 | - | 15 | TRBV18 | - | CASSPGLSGANVLTF | TGTGCCAGCTCACCCGGGTTATCTGGGGCCAACGTCCTGACTTTC
TRBJ2-5 | - | 15 | TRBV21-1 | - | CASSTTSGMEETQYF | TGTGCCAGCAGTACGACTAGCGGGATGGAAGAGACCCAGTACTTC
TRBJ2-2 | - | 16 | TRBV5-6 | TRBD1 | CASSFPTGGEGGELFF | TGTGCCAGCAGCTTCCCGACAGGGGGTGAAGGCGGGGAGCTGTTTTTT
TRBJ2-1 | - | 16 | TRBV7-3 | - | CASSFSTGTPYNEQFF | TGTGCCAGCAGCTTCTCAACCGGGACACCCTACAATGAGCAGTTCTTC
TRBJ2-1 | - | 14 | TRBV11-2 | - | CASSRARAPHEQFF | TGTGCCAGCAGCCGTGCCCGGGCCCCCCATGAGCAGTTCTTC
TRBJ1-1 | - | 13 | TRBV7-2 | - | CASSFAVNTEAFF | TGTGCCAGCAGCTTCGCCGTAAACACTGAAGCTTTCTTT
TRBJ2-7 | - | 10 | TRBV20-1 | - | CSAGRHEQYF | TGCAGCGCAGGGAGACACGAGCAGTACTTC
TRBJ2-3 | - | 14 | TRBV5-1 | - | CASSLNGEVDTQYF | TGCGCCAGCAGCTTGAACGGGGAGGTAGATACGCAGTATTTT
TRBJ2-1 | - | 17 | TRBV12-5 | TRBD2 | CASGLASSGRGGNEQFF | TGTGCTAGTGGTTTGGCCTCTAGCGGGAGGGGTGGCAATGAGCAGTTCTTC
TRBJ2-7 | - | 14 | TRBV28 | TRBD2 | CASSPSGGFYEQYF | TGTGCCAGCAGTCCTAGCGGGGGCTTCTACGAGCAGTACTTC
TRBJ2-7 | - | 12 | TRBV11-3 | - | CASSPRAYEQYF | TGTGCCAGCAGCCCCCGGGCGTACGAGCAGTACTTC
TRBJ2-1 | - | 15 | TRBV27 | TRBD2 | CASNPGTRSANEQFF | TGTGCCAGTAACCCCGGGACTAGATCGGCGAATGAGCAGTTCTTC
TRBJ1-3 | - | 14 | TRBV11-1 | - | CASSLSDSGNTIYF | TGTGCCAGCAGCTTATCTGACTCTGGAAACACCATATATTTT
TRBJ2-7 | - | 14 | TRBV18 | - | CASSPPGLTYEQYF | TGTGCCAGCTCACCTCCAGGGCTAACCTACGAGCAGTACTTC
TRBJ2-5 | - | 16 | TRBV7-9 | - | CASSVFGGARKETQYF | TGTGCCAGCAGCGTCTTTGGCGGAGCAAGGAAAGAGACCCAGTACTTC
TRBJ2-5 | - | 15 | TRBV7-6 | TRBD1 | CASTLGGTGGETQYF | TGTGCCAGCACCTTAGGGGGGACAGGGGGTGAGACCCAGTACTTC
TRBJ2-1 | - | 16 | TRBV13 | TRBD2 | CASSLGSGTSYNEQFF | TGTGCCAGCAGCTTAGGTAGCGGGACTTCCTACAATGAGCAGTTCTTC
TRBJ2-5 | - | 11 | TRBV7-9 | - | CASSPKETQYF | TGTGCCAGCAGCCCTAAAGAGACCCAGTACTTC
TRBJ2-1 | - | 15 | TRBV15 | - | CATSRRSGQYNEQFF | TGTGCCACCAGCAGGAGAAGTGGCCAATACAATGAGCAGTTCTTC
TRBJ2-7 | - | 14 | TRBV5-6 | TRBD1 | CASSFDRGSYEQYF | TGTGCCAGCAGCTTCGACAGGGGCTCCTACGAGCAGTACTTC
TRBJ1-3 | - | 16 | TRBV7-8 | TRBD1 | CASSSYRGPVGNTIYF | TGTGCCAGCAGCAGTTACAGGGGGCCGGTTGGAAACACCATATATTTT
TRBJ2-5 | once | 13 | TRBV19 | - | CASTPGRRETQYF | TGTGCCAGTACCCCCGGTCGGAGGGAGACCCAGTACTTC
TRBJ2-1 | - | 15 | TRBV5-6 | TRBD2 | CASSPRERGRDEQFF | TGTGCCAGCAGCCCAAGGGAGCGGGGCCGAGATGAGCAGTTCTTC
TRBJ1-2 | - | 13 | TRBV7-9 | - | CASSLDDSYGYTF | TGTGCCAGCAGCTTAGATGATTCCTATGGCTACACCTTC
TRBJ1-5 | - | 14 | TRBV29-1 | TRBD1 | CSVGTGNSNQPQHF | TGCAGCGTCGGGACAGGGAATAGCAATCAGCCCCAGCATTTT
TRBJ2-7 | - | 14 | TRBV11-3 | - | CASNPRGMEYEQYF | TGTGCCAGCAACCCCCGCGGGATGGAGTACGAGCAGTACTTC
TRBJ2-5 | - | 15 | TRBV27 | TRBD2 | CASSLGEGRQETQYF | TGTGCCAGCAGTTTAGGGGAGGGACGTCAAGAGACCCAGTACTTC
TRBJ2-1 | - | 14 | TRBV11-3 | TRBD2 | CASSRTSGKYEQFF | TGTGCCAGCAGCCGGACTAGCGGGAAGTATGAGCAGTTCTTC
TRBJ2-3 | - | 14 | TRBV2 | - | CASSAGTTTDTQYF | TGTGCCAGCAGCGCCGGGACGACCACAGATACGCAGTATTTT
TRBJ2-6 | - | 18 | TRBV30 | - | CAWSVLLAPKSGANVLTF | TGTGCCTGGAGTGTTTTATTGGCACCGAAATCTGGGGCCAACGTCCTGACTTTC
TRBJ1-1 | - | 13 | TRBV7-9 | - | CASSYTTVEEAFF | TGTGCCAGCAGCTACACAACGGTGGAGGAAGCTTTCTTT
TRBJ2-7 | - | 14 | TRBV2 | TRBD1 | CASNRDSTTYEQYF | TGTGCCAGCAACCGGGACAGTACTACCTACGAGCAGTACTTC
TRBJ2-5 | once | 14 | TRBV30 | TRBD2 | CAWSSGGAYETQYF | TGTGCCTGGTCTAGCGGGGGGGCCTACGAGACCCAGTACTTC
TRBJ1-5 | - | 14 | TRBV6-1 | - | CASRSTDPLRPQHF | TGTGCCAGCAGGTCGACAGACCCATTGCGGCCCCAGCATTTT
TRBJ1-1 | - | 13 | TRBV2 | - | CASSVDGNTEAFF | TGTGCCAGCAGTGTGGACGGGAACACTGAAGCTTTCTTT
TRBJ2-1 | - | 14 | TRBV29-1 | - | CSVAGSSPRNEQFF | TGCAGCGTCGCTGGGAGTTCCCCAAGGAATGAGCAGTTCTTC
TRBJ1-5 | few | 13 | TRBV6-5 | - | CASRRTSNQPQHF | TGTGCCAGCAGGCGAACCTCCAATCAGCCCCAGCATTTT
TRBJ2-7 | - | 15 | TRBV11-2 | TRBD1 | CASSPSLTGVYEQYF | TGTGCCAGCAGCCCCTCACTGACAGGGGTCTACGAGCAGTACTTC
TRBJ1-5 | - | 15 | TRBV7-2 | - | CASSLVGFGPQPQHF | TGTGCCAGCAGCTTAGTGGGATTCGGGCCTCAGCCCCAGCATTTT
TRBJ1-3 | few | 14 | TRBV6-6 | - | CASSGTLGGNTIYF | TGTGCCAGCAGCGGGACGTTGGGTGGAAACACCATATATTTT
TRBJ1-6 | - | 14 | TRBV19 | - | CASSIKTDNSPLHF | TGTGCCAGTAGTATAAAAACAGATAATTCACCCCTCCACTTT
TRBJ1-2 | - | 14 | TRBV6-1 | TRBD1 | CASARTGDYGGYTF | TGTGCCAGCGCCAGGACAGGGGACTATGGGGGCTACACCTTC